This T cell receptor (beta chain) is from a study of T cell repertoires in cytomegalovirus infection (dated by TCRdb to the late 2010s). General notes on the study: Because public TCR beta signatures pointed to carriage of CMV infection together with the matching HLA type, the HLA type of each donor mattered for the analysis. General study outcomes and caveats: The ex vivo response was dominated by HLA-C-restricted CMV-specific TCR beta clonotypes, which also provided the single most frequent clonotype in two of eight donors. Carriers of CMV infection plus the relevant HLA type were discriminated by the cumulative frequency of public TCR beta family members in the study cohort and in an independent approximately 400-donor cohort.

Sequencing took place on an Illumina HiSeq 1500. The public reads were run again by TCRdb, first through fastp at Q25 and then through MiXCR, and only productive beta chains were kept. Rows are combined by CDR3 protein, so each entry shows the most common genes and DNA. The sample contains hundreds of thousands of distinct CDR3 sequences, 22% of them found a single time. The ten largest clonotypes hold over 15% of the sample. The sample holds many counts of this clonotype. It has no known antigen specificity. No base-level quality is on record; no much larger clone is a single base apart. There are 15 amino acids in the CDR3, from cysteine to phenylalanine inclusive. Only CDR3 DNA remains: 45 bases, in frame from the first base. The germline V gene gives CDR1 as MDHEN and CDR2 as SYDVKM. The junction shows trimming of 5 bases on V and 3 bases on J, and the gene matches do not reach 4 bases of it.

Rearrangement joined TRBV28 to TRBJ2-1; a stretch of 10 junction bases matches TRBD2. Sequencing was carried out using CD8+ T cells from PBMCs. The sequence came from a human donor in good health (CMV status not recorded). Some clones in this sample may be carry-over from other donors' samples. The CDR3 reads CASSPTSGDYNEQFF. The DNA reads TGTGCCAGCAGTCCAACTAGCGGGGACTACAATGAGCAGTTCTTC.